The next 25 T cell receptor beta chains were all read from a single sample in a study of persistence of HIV-infected CD4 T cells (dated by TCRdb to about 2020). According to the study, the label for this sample's treatment or condition signals: suppressive antiretroviral therapy. Lysates of CMV-infected fibroblasts at 10 ug/mL were used to stimulate the cells. Memory populations depleted of antigen-responding cells were obtained by sorting nonresponding CD40L-negative CD69-negative CD45RO-high memory CD4+ T cells. These receptors lack a known antigen. The immunoSEQ hsTCRB assay version 4 in survey mode was used to sequence TCRbeta repertoires from genomic DNA. Sourced from immuneACCESS, this table was stored by TCRdb with only in-frame sequences that have V and J called. A share of the clones is absent; for the studies checked, an unresolved V gene accounts for under half, and the remainder has no known explanation. Within this sample are 50,000 or so clones, with approximately 72% of them counted one time only. The top ten constitute under 3.5% of the sample.

Sequencing was performed on CD4+ T cells sorted from PBMCs after approximately 20-hour stimulation, taken from a patient who received antiretroviral therapy. Sample cell subset or site, as interpreted from the label and publication: CD40L-CD69- CD45RO-high memory CD4 T cells not responding to CMV lysate. These receptors came from an adult man with HIV who was CMV-seropositive.

Within the sample, this clone is medium-sized. The V and J genes are TRBV5-1 and TRBJ1-1, with 12 bases aligning to TRBD1. V lost 4 bases, J lost 4 bases, and 11 bases stayed unmatched. Germline V lookup: CDR1 SGHRS, CDR2 YFSETQ. The CDR3 contains 17 residues. The CDR3 DNA follows: TGCGCCAGCAGCCCCGGGACAGGGGGCTCATTAGGCACTGAAGCTTTCTTT. Its translation is CASSPGTGGSLGTEAFF.

This sequence joins TRBV9 and TRBJ1-1, with D possibly being TRBD1 (5 bases). The germline CDR1 and CDR2 sequences are SGDLS and YYNGEE. There are 15 residues in the CDR3. The ends were cut back, 0 bases at V and 1 base at J, with 10 bases in the middle. CDR3 region: CASSVVGTANTEAFF. CDR3 bases: TGTGCCAGCAGCGTAGTTGGGACGGCGAACACTGAAGCTTTCTTT.

This clone was found a few times. The chain is built from TRBV6-4 and TRBJ2-7; no reliable D call. CDR3 length: 13 amino acids. V lost 0 bases, J lost 3 bases, and 6 bases lay in between. CDR1 is MRHNA and CDR2 is SNTAGT in the germline V gene. CDR3 in DNA: TGTGCCAGCAGTGACTCGATGGGCTACGAGCAGTACTTC. It encodes CASSDSMGYEQYF.

This clone was seen more than once but under ten times. V usage is TRBV5-5 and J usage is TRBJ2-1; 9 bases align to TRBD2. Germline V CDR1 and CDR2: SGHKS, YYEKEE (reference sequence). CDR3 length equals 15 residues. Germline trimming cut 2 bases from V and 5 bases from J; bases unmatched to any gene: 5. This CDR3 is CASSFAGGLNNEQFF. The CDR3 DNA sequence: TGTGCCAGCAGCTTCGCGGGAGGGCTTAACAATGAGCAGTTCTTC. The full variable domain, rest sourced from reference TRBV5-5 and TRBJ2-1, is DAGVTQSPTHLIKTRGQQVTLRCSPISGHKSVSWYQQVLGQGPQFIFQYYEKEERGRGNFPDRFSARQFPNYSSELNVNALLLGDSALYLCASSFAGGLNNEQFFGPGTRLTVL.

The chain has TRBV20-1 and TRBJ2-1; D gene ambiguous. The CDR3 consists of 11 residues. Germline loops: CDR1 DFQATT, CDR2 SNEGSKA (reference sequence). Trimming removed 5 bases at V and 9 bases at J, with 11 bases between. CDR3 coding DNA: TGCAGTGCTGCTCCGCGGAGTGAGCAGTTCTTC. Translated: CSAAPRSEQFF.

This chain joins TRBV7-2 and TRBJ1-2, with 9 bases identical to TRBD1. The CDR3 loop spans 13 amino acids. From germline, CDR1 is SGHTA and CDR2 FQGNSA. Unmatched junction bases numbered 1, after V lost 2 bases and J lost 6 bases. CDR3 amino acids: CASSLRQGDGYTF. The CDR3 DNA is TGTGCCAGCAGCTTAAGACAGGGGGATGGCTACACCTTC.

The gene calls are TRBV6-6 and TRBJ2-3; perhaps TRBD2 as D (5 bases). The germline V gene has CDR1 MNHNY and CDR2 SVGAGI (reference sequence). CDR3 length equals 15 residues. V was pared by 6 bases and J by 4 bases, with 17 bases between. The CDR3 spells CASRVDGVAADTQYF. In nucleotides, the CDR3 is TGTGCCAGCAGGGTAGACGGGGTTGCGGCAGATACGCAGTATTTT.

The chain recombines TRBV5-1 with TRBJ2-2, with D possibly matching TRBD2 (5 bases). CDR3 length equals 14 residues. Germline V gene data show CDR1 as SGHRS and CDR2 as YFSETQ. Trimming cost V 2 bases and J 5 bases, with 10 bases left between them. The chain's CDR3 is CASSFERGTGELFF. CDR3 nucleotide sequence: TGCGCCAGCAGCTTTGAACGGGGTACCGGGGAGCTGTTTTTT.

The chain recombines TRBV5-4 with TRBJ2-1; D remains ambiguous. The V and J ends lost 0 bases and 0 bases respectively, with 10 bases between them. CDR3 size: 16 residues. Germline V gene data show CDR1 as SGHNT and CDR2 as YYREEE (reference sequence). Here the CDR3 reads CASSLAMRRSYNEQFF. DNA of the CDR3: TGTGCCAGCAGCTTGGCCATGCGGCGCTCCTACAATGAGCAGTTCTTC. Together with reference TRBV5-4 and TRBJ2-1, the CDR3 gives the full variable domain: ETGVTQSPTHLIKTRGQQVTLRCSSQSGHNTVSWYQQALGQGPQFIFQYYREEENGRGNFPPRFSGLQFPNYSSELNVNALELDDSALYLCASSLAMRRSYNEQFFGPGTRLTVL.

The gene calls are TRBV29-1 and TRBJ1-2; no clear D. The V gene lost 5 bases and the J gene lost 2 bases, with 15 bases spanning the gap. The CDR3 sequence is 14 residues long. Germline values: CDR1 SQVTM, CDR2 ANQGSEA. CDR3 sequence (DNA): TGCAGCGTTCCGGCCTTATTCGGGAACTATGGCTACACCTTC. Its translation is CSVPALFGNYGYTF.

The chain is built from TRBV5-4 and TRBJ2-3; the match to TRBD2 covers 14 bases. J lost 4 bases, V lost 7 bases, and 2 bases had no gene match. The V gene's germline CDR1 is SGHNT and CDR2 YYREEE (reference sequence). This CDR3 region has 14 residues. DNA for the CDR3: TGTGCCAGCGGGACTAGCGGGAGACCAGATACGCAGTATTTT. Protein sequence: CASGTSGRPDTQYF.

V is TRBV5-8 and J is TRBJ2-5; D tentatively reads TRBD1 or TRBD2 (6 bases each). V lost 3 bases, J lost 5 bases, and 20 bases lay in between. The CDR3 is made up of 16 amino acids. Germline CDR1 reads SGHTS; CDR2 reads YDEGEE. CDR3 sequence reads: CASSSRSGGKGETQYF. CDR3 DNA: TGTGCCAGCAGCTCCCGATCCGGGGGCAAGGGGGAGACCCAGTACTTC.

This rearrangement joins TRBV11-2 to TRBJ1-2; weak D call: TRBD1 (5 bases). CDR1 and CDR2 from the germline V gene are SGHAT and FQNNGV. V lost 3 bases to trimming and J lost 7 bases, with 12 bases between them. The CDR3 is 13 residues long. The CDR3 DNA reads TGTGCCAGCAGCTTCGCGACAGAGGGTGGCTACACCTTC. Translation: CASSFATEGGYTF.

This clone has only one observation. The rearrangement joins TRBV3-1 (or the pseudogene TRBV3-2) to TRBJ2-2; maybe TRBD1 (7 bases). V lost 1 base and J 3 bases, leaving 24 bases between the germline ends. The V gene's germline CDR1 is LGHDT and CDR2 YNNKEL (reference sequence). The CDR3 runs 20 residues. CDR3 loop: CASSQVGGRGYQRDTGELFF. The CDR3 DNA follows: TGTGCCAGCAGCCAAGTCGGGGGCAGGGGGTACCAACGGGACACCGGGGAGCTGTTTTTT.

The gene calls are TRBV12-3 or TRBV12-4 and TRBJ1-1; TRBD1 matches at 7 bases. With V trimmed by 7 bases and J by 5 bases, 7 bases remained unmatched. The CDR3 length is 13 residues. CDR3 residues: CASNPGGRTEAFF. The CDR3 DNA is TGTGCCAGCAACCCAGGGGGGAGGACTGAAGCTTTCTTT.

This clone was recorded a few times. The chain joins TRBV6-2 or TRBV6-3 to TRBJ2-7, with 7 bases matching TRBD1. CDR1 is MNHEY, CDR2 SVGEGT, per germline. The V segment lost 5 bases and the J segment 2 bases; nucleotides outside the gene matches: 6. The CDR3 spans 14 residues. The CDR3 spells CASSQGDPPYEQYF. CDR3 nucleotide sequence: TGTGCCAGCAGTCAGGGGGATCCTCCCTACGAGCAGTACTTC.

This clone was observed once. The chain combines TRBV7-9 with TRBJ1-6; no clear D gene. CDR1 and CDR2 from the germline V gene are SEHNR and FQNEAQ (reference sequence). The CDR3 is 12 amino acids. Trimming pared 3 bases from V and 11 bases from J, leaving 8 bases between. In DNA form, the CDR3 reads TGTGCCAGCAGCTTTCGGACTCCACCCCTCCACTTT. Its translation is CASSFRTPPLHF.

This chain uses TRBV19 with TRBJ2-6; 7 bases match TRBD1. J lost 0 bases, V lost 4 bases, and 9 bases had no gene match. The germline V gene encodes CDR1 LNHDA and CDR2 SQIVND (reference sequence). The CDR3 has 18 amino acids. The CDR3 reads CASSTGQNYYSGANVLTF. In nucleotides, the CDR3 is TGTGCCAGTAGTACGGGACAGAACTATTACTCTGGGGCCAACGTCCTGACTTTC.

The V call is TRBV10-3, the J call TRBJ2-1; 7 nucleotides agree with TRBD2. The CDR3 length is 17 residues. The V gene end was trimmed by 4 bases and the J gene end by 0 bases; junction bases not matched to a gene: 9. Germline CDR1 and CDR2: ENHRY and SYGVKD. The CDR3 spells CAISGLAEASSYNEQFF. The CDR3 DNA reads as TGTGCCATCAGTGGGCTAGCGGAGGCCAGCTCCTACAATGAGCAGTTCTTC.

This rearrangement joins TRBV3-1 (or the pseudogene TRBV3-2) to TRBJ1-2, with D uncertain. Looked up from germline, CDR1 is LGHDT and CDR2 is YNNKEL (reference sequence). V lost 4 bases, J lost 8 bases, and 17 bases lay in between. This CDR3 has 14 amino acids. The DNA of the CDR3 is TGTGCCAGCAGCCTAAATGGCCAGATAGAAGGCTACACCTTC. Amino acid sequence: CASSLNGQIEGYTF.

This chain joins TRBV15 and TRBJ2-5; TRBD1 aligns across 11 bases. The CDR3 is made up of 15 amino acids. The germline CDR1 and CDR2 sequences are LNHNV and YYDKDF (reference sequence). V was clipped by 4 bases and J by 5 bases; unmatched bases: 6. The CDR3 coding sequence is TGTGCCACCAGCACCATCGGGACAGGGGGGGAGACCCAGTACTTC. Translating gives CATSTIGTGGETQYF.

The V gene is TRBV11-1, the J gene TRBJ2-3; unclear D gene. This CDR3 spans 15 amino acids. V lost 4 bases to trimming and J lost 2 bases, with 13 bases between them. Germline V lookup: CDR1 SGHAT, CDR2 FQDESV (reference sequence). This CDR3 reads CASSSAGIVTDTQYF. CDR3 sequence (DNA): TGTGCCAGCAGCTCGGCTGGCATCGTCACAGATACGCAGTATTTT.

This clone was observed a handful of times. The V gene is TRBV6-1, the J gene TRBJ1-1; D gene ambiguous. The CDR3 is 14 residues long. Trimming pared 2 bases from V and 5 bases from J, leaving 12 bases between. The germline gives CDR1 MNHNS, CDR2 SASEGT. CDR3 nucleotides: TGTGCCAGCAGTGAAAATGATATGGGGACTGAAGCTTTCTTT. Protein: CASSENDMGTEAFF.

Worth noting for this clone: This sample also contains other DNA sequences that code for the same CDR3. CDR3 DNA sequence: TGTGCCAGTAGTCGGGACACAGATACGCAGTATTTT. It encodes CASSRDTDTQYF. V gene TRBV19 combines with J gene TRBJ2-3, with D tentatively TRBD2 (5 bases). Per the germline V gene, CDR1 is LNHDA and CDR2 is SQIVND (reference sequence). The CDR3 has 12 residues. V was clipped by 5 bases and J by 2 bases, with 5 bases between them.

The genes are TRBV25-1 and TRBJ2-7; D not certain. Trimming took 6 bases from V and 3 from J, leaving 9 bases between them. This CDR3 has 12 residues. CDR1 MGHDK and CDR2 SYGVNS come from the germline V gene. The CDR3 DNA is TGTGCCAGCAGGAATACTATCTACGAGCAGTACTTC. Translated: CASRNTIYEQYF.